These 3 T cell receptor beta chains were sequenced from one sample in a study of cytomegalovirus exposure and HLA in healthy donors. The primer mix had 60 Vbeta and 13 Jbeta primers. The protocol was immunoSEQ multiplex PCR, while the TCRdb copy is restricted to in-frame clones and leaves out a portion. The sample has roughly 150,000 clones, 76% seen once; the top ten hold around 3.1%. Source material: PBMCs. The receptor source for this set is a man in his forties in good health and CMV-seronegative.

This chain connects TRBV19 to TRBJ1-1; tentative D call: TRBD1 (6 bases). The CDR3 extends over 14 amino acids. V was clipped by 4 bases and J by 2 bases, with 11 bases between them. Germline loops: CDR1 LNHDA, CDR2 SQIVND (reference sequence). The DNA for the CDR3 is TGTGCCAGTAGTAAGGCAGGGGCTAACACTGAAGCTTTCTTT. This sequence encodes CASSKAGANTEAFF.

Only a few counts were recorded for this clone. V gene TRBV9 combines with J gene TRBJ2-3; D is unclear. Trimming cost V 2 bases and J 1 base, with 8 bases left between them. The CDR3 covers 14 residues. CDR1 and CDR2 from the germline V gene are SGDLS and YYNGEE. CDR3 sequence (DNA): TGTGCCAGCAGCGTGGAGAGCGGCACAGATACGCAGTATTTT. It specifies CASSVESGTDTQYF.

The chain is built from TRBV6-6 and TRBJ1-5; D is possibly TRBD1 (5 bases). Germline values: CDR1 MNHNY, CDR2 SVGAGI (reference sequence). The V end was cut by 6 bases, the J end by 6 bases, with 15 bases between. The CDR3 covers 14 residues. CDR3 in amino acids: CASRPDGGSQPQHF. Here the CDR3 DNA reads TGTGCCAGCAGACCTGACGGGGGAAGTCAGCCCCAGCATTTT.